Presented here are 26 T cell receptor beta chains from one specimen sequenced in a study of somatic mutations in cytotoxic T cells in rheumatoid arthritis. Only in-frame clones appear in the TCRdb table, and some are missing; sequencing was by immunoSEQ multiplex PCR. This sample has some 20,000 clones; approximately 80% occur once, and the top ten carry roughly 14%. The sample taken for sequencing was CD8+ T cells sorted from blood. The receptors here all came from an adult with rheumatoid arthritis.

The chain combines TRBV28 with TRBJ1-5; the D is unclear. This CDR3 spans 11 amino acids. Germline V lookup: CDR1 MDHEN, CDR2 SYDVKM. V shed 1 base and J shed 7 bases, with 2 bases lying between them. The CDR3 spells CASSLYQPQHF. CDR3 DNA: TGTGCCAGCAGTTTATACCAGCCCCAGCATTTT.

The CDR3 here is CASSPGLINYGYTF. The CDR3 region has the DNA TGCGCCAGCAGCCCGGGACTGATTAACTATGGCTACACCTTC. The V and J genes are TRBV4-3 and TRBJ1-2; tentative D call: TRBD1 (5 bases). The CDR3 extends over 14 amino acids. The V gene lost 4 bases and the J gene lost 1 base, with 10 bases spanning the gap. The V gene's germline CDR1 is LGHNA and CDR2 YSLEER.

The gene calls are TRBV15 and TRBJ1-5; the D is unclear. V was pared by 1 base and J by 4 bases, with 11 bases between. Germline-derived CDR1 and CDR2 are LNHNV and YYDKDF (reference sequence). There are 15 residues in the CDR3. CDR3 loop: CATSRGGMRNQPQHF. The CDR3 nucleotides read TGTGCCACCAGCAGAGGAGGAATGCGGAATCAGCCCCAGCATTTT.

The chain uses TRBV11-3 and TRBJ2-7; D is perhaps TRBD1 or TRBD2 (6 bases each). The CDR3 covers 17 residues. CDR1 and CDR2 from the germline V gene are SGHNT and YENEEA. V was trimmed by 5 bases and J by 3 bases, leaving 23 bases between them. The CDR3 region has the DNA TGTGCCAGCAGCCCGAGAAAAGAGACAGGAGGGAACTACGAGCAGTACTTC. Its protein is CASSPRKETGGNYEQYF.

The chain is built from TRBV27 and TRBJ1-6; 8 bases are a match to TRBD1. Germline assignment: CDR1 MNHEY and CDR2 SMNVEV (reference sequence). Trimming at V came to 2 bases and at J to 7 bases, leaving 1 base not matched to a gene. The CDR3 totals 14 residues. The CDR3 region is CASSLRTGNSPLHF. CDR3 coding DNA: TGTGCCAGCAGTTTACGGACAGGGAATTCACCCCTCCACTTT.

The gene calls are TRBV7-9 and TRBJ2-7; 9 bases map to TRBD1. The germline V gene has CDR1 SEHNR and CDR2 FQNEAQ (reference sequence). CDR3 length: 14 residues. J gave up 7 bases and V 5 bases, and 9 bases lay outside the gene matches. CDR3 nucleotide sequence: TGTGCCAGCAGCCCCAAACAGGGGGCAGGGGAGCAGTACTTC. Protein: CASSPKQGAGEQYF.

This clone was seen just once. The chain uses TRBV5-6 and TRBJ2-3, with D possibly matching TRBD2 (6 bases). This CDR3 comprises 14 residues. V gave up 4 bases and J gave up 8 bases, with 17 bases separating them. CDR1 and CDR2 (germline): SGHDT, YYEEEE. For the CDR3, the DNA is TGTGCCAGCAGCGACGGGACTCTCCGGAGTACGCAGTATTTT. It translates to CASSDGTLRSTQYF.

This chain links TRBV5-5 with TRBJ1-1, with TRBD1 as a possible D gene (6 bases). The CDR3 runs 14 residues. Per the germline V gene, CDR1 is SGHKS and CDR2 is YYEKEE (reference sequence). The ends were cut back, 4 bases at V and 8 bases at J, with 18 bases in the middle. CDR3 coding DNA: TGTGCCAGCAGCCCGGGGATGGGGACACCGGAAGCTTTCTTT. It is translated as CASSPGMGTPEAFF.

The chain carries TRBV5-6 and TRBJ2-5; D call uncertain. Germline V CDR1 and CDR2: SGHDT, YYEEEE. Trimming pared 1 base from V and 7 bases from J, leaving 11 bases between. CDR3 length: 13 residues. CDR3 protein: CASSLSAHGTQYF. The CDR3 DNA follows: TGTGCCAGCAGCTTGTCCGCGCATGGGACCCAGTACTTC.

In DNA, the CDR3 is TGTGCCAGCAGCGAACTGACAGGGAGCTATGGCTACACCTTC. Translated: CASSELTGSYGYTF. The chain carries TRBV9 and TRBJ1-2; 7 nucleotides align to TRBD1. Germline-derived CDR1 and CDR2 are SGDLS and YYNGEE. V gave up 3 bases and J gave up 4 bases; unmatched junction bases: 6. The CDR3 runs 14 residues. Supplemented by reference TRBV9 and TRBJ1-2, the full variable domain reads DSGVTQTPKHLITATGQRVTLRCSPRSGDLSVYWYQQSLDQGLQFLIQYYNGEERAKGNILERFSAQQFPDLHSELNLSSLELGDSALYFCASSELTGSYGYTFGSGTRLTVV.

The chain recombines TRBV6-6 with TRBJ1-3; D gene unclear. This CDR3 has 16 residues. Germline values: CDR1 MNHNY, CDR2 SVGAGI (reference sequence). The V gene lost 5 bases and the J gene lost 3 bases, with 17 bases spanning the gap. This CDR3 reads CASSPQPGSDGNTIYF. As DNA, the CDR3 is TGTGCCAGCAGTCCTCAACCGGGGAGTGATGGAAACACCATATATTTT.

This chain joins TRBV9 and TRBJ2-3, with D perhaps TRBD2 (6 bases). The CDR3 covers 19 residues. Trimming pared 3 bases from V and 0 bases from J, leaving 23 bases between. Germline values: CDR1 SGDLS, CDR2 YYNGEE. CDR3 DNA sequence: TGTGCCAGCAGCGCGCCCCTTGGGCCTAGCGCCGGAAGCACAGATACGCAGTATTTT. Amino acid sequence: CASSAPLGPSAGSTDTQYF.

The J gene is TRBJ1-1, the V gene TRBV5-4; 9 bases match TRBD1. V shed 3 bases, J shed 2 bases, and the junction held 5 bases outside the gene matches. Germline assignment: CDR1 SGHNT and CDR2 YYREEE (reference sequence). This CDR3 has 15 amino acids. This chain's CDR3 is CASSWRGQGNTEAFF. For the CDR3, the DNA is TGTGCCAGCAGCTGGCGGGGACAGGGCAACACTGAAGCTTTCTTT. The variable domain in full, completed from reference TRBV5-4 and TRBJ1-1, reads ETGVTQSPTHLIKTRGQQVTLRCSSQSGHNTVSWYQQALGQGPQFIFQYYREEENGRGNFPPRFSGLQFPNYSSELNVNALELDDSALYLCASSWRGQGNTEAFFGQGTRLTVV.

CDR3 region: CASSLVGSGSSLYEQYF. The CDR3 nucleotides read TGCGCCAGCAGCTTGGTAGGTAGCGGGAGTTCCCTTTACGAGCAGTACTTC. The V and J genes are TRBV5-1 and TRBJ2-7; 9 bases agree with TRBD2. The J segment lost 4 bases and the V segment lost 0 bases, leaving 11 bases of the junction unmatched. Per the germline V gene, CDR1 is SGHRS and CDR2 is YFSETQ. CDR3 length: 17 amino acids.

The J gene is TRBJ2-5, the V gene TRBV6-6, with a weak D call TRBD2 (5 bases). CDR1 and CDR2 from the germline V gene are MNHNY and SVGAGI (reference sequence). The CDR3 has 15 residues. The ends were cut back, 6 bases at V and 0 bases at J, with 14 bases in the middle. CDR3 in amino acids: CASSSGVGYQETQYF. The CDR3 nucleotides read TGTGCCAGCAGCTCCGGGGTGGGGTACCAAGAGACCCAGTACTTC.

V is TRBV27 and J is TRBJ1-1; the D gene is possibly TRBD1 (6 bases). Germline assignment: CDR1 MNHEY and CDR2 SMNVEV (reference sequence). The CDR3 loop spans 12 amino acids. V dropped 2 bases and J dropped 8 bases, with 9 bases sitting between them. The CDR3 is CASSLTGREAFF. The CDR3 bases are TGTGCCAGCAGTTTAACAGGGCGAGAAGCTTTCTTT.

The chain uses TRBV9 and TRBJ1-5, with D perhaps matching TRBD1 (5 bases). Trimming removed 3 bases at V and 7 bases at J, with 11 bases between. Germline V gene sequence: CDR1 SGDLS, CDR2 YYNGEE. The CDR3 runs 13 residues. Here the CDR3 reads CASSAGAGQPQHF. For the CDR3, the DNA is TGTGCCAGCAGCGCCGGGGCTGGACAGCCCCAGCATTTT.

The chain links TRBV9 to TRBJ1-4; a weak D match, TRBD1 (6 bases). Germline CDR1 SGDLS, CDR2 YYNGEE. The CDR3 extends over 15 amino acids. The V end was cut by 4 bases, the J end by 3 bases, with 13 bases between. CDR3 DNA sequence: TGTGCCAGCAGCTCAGGGGACGGAGCTAATGAAAAACTGTTTTTT. This translates into CASSSGDGANEKLFF.

The chain combines TRBV25-1 with TRBJ1-2, with TRBD1 matching 9 bases. This CDR3 comprises 16 residues. The V gene end was trimmed by 3 bases and the J gene end by 3 bases; junction bases not matched to a gene: 8. CDR1 and CDR2 from the germline V gene are MGHDK and SYGVNS. The CDR3 nucleotides are TGTGCCAGCAGTGACTGGGACAGGGACGGGGACTATGGCTACACCTTC. Translated: CASSDWDRDGDYGYTF.

The chain joins TRBV11-2 to TRBJ2-1; 9 bases match TRBD2. Germline CDR1 and CDR2: SGHAT and FQNNGV. The CDR3 length is 17 residues. V was pared by 1 base and J by 3 bases, with 7 bases of the junction left unmatched. The CDR3 here is CASSLGSGTSNYNEQFF. CDR3 bases: TGTGCCAGCAGCTTAGGATCTGGGACTAGCAACTACAATGAGCAGTTCTTC.

The rearrangement uses TRBV7-3 and TRBJ2-6; D is unresolved. This CDR3 contains 14 residues. The V gene's germline CDR1 is SGHTA and CDR2 FQGTGA. Trimming removed 2 bases at V and 3 bases at J, with 5 bases between. The CDR3 reads CASSLGFGANVLTF. The CDR3 bases are TGTGCCAGCAGCTTAGGGTTTGGGGCCAACGTCCTGACTTTC.

V usage is TRBV11-2 and J usage is TRBJ2-3; no definite D call. The CDR3 loop spans 14 amino acids. Looked up from germline, CDR1 is SGHAT and CDR2 is FQNNGV. V gave up 1 base and J gave up 1 base, with 6 bases separating them. CDR3 loop: CASSLGFGTDTQYF. The CDR3 coding sequence is TGTGCCAGCAGCTTAGGGTTCGGCACAGATACGCAGTATTTT.

The chain joins TRBV6-5 to TRBJ2-7, with D tentatively TRBD1 or TRBD2 (5 bases each). Trimming removed 5 bases from V and 3 bases from J, with 14 bases in between. The CDR3 length is 14 residues. Germline CDR1 reads MNHEY; CDR2 reads SVGAGI. CDR3 in amino acids: CASSPGVGGYEQYF. CDR3 coding DNA: TGTGCCAGCAGTCCCGGGGTTGGGGGCTACGAGCAGTACTTC.

The J gene is TRBJ2-3, the V gene TRBV11-2; 10 bases agree with TRBD1. Looked up from germline, CDR1 is SGHAT and CDR2 is FQNNGV. The CDR3 contains 16 residues. V shed 5 bases, J shed 7 bases, and the junction held 12 bases outside the gene matches. CDR3 amino acids: CASSRTVGTGDNTQYF. The CDR3 DNA follows: TGTGCCAGCAGCCGAACCGTCGGGACAGGGGATAATACGCAGTATTTT.

The chain couples TRBV7-3 to TRBJ2-6; D remains ambiguous. Trimming cost V 2 bases and J 3 bases, with 2 bases left between them. CDR3 length equals 13 residues. Germline CDR1 and CDR2: SGHTA and FQGTGA. In DNA form, the CDR3 reads TGTGCCAGCAGCTTATTTGGGGCCAACGTCCTGACTTTC. As protein: CASSLFGANVLTF.

In its sample, this clone was seen a few times. This chain links TRBV5-4 with TRBJ1-1; D perhaps matches TRBD1 (5 bases). Trimming stripped 4 bases from V and 11 bases from J, with 27 bases between. This CDR3 contains 16 residues. Germline V gives CDR1 SGHNT, CDR2 YYREEE (reference sequence). CDR3 loop: CASSARDGGGPAAAFF. The DNA for the CDR3 is TGTGCCAGCAGCGCCCGGGACGGCGGCGGACCGGCGGCGGCTTTCTTT.